Described below is a single TCR beta chain sequence and its context. Generated by immunoSEQ multiplex PCR, the TCRdb table keeps only in-frame clones and is missing some. Among about 230,000 clones listed, over 70% were seen once. The source of the sample is a study of blood T cell repertoires in COVID-19. V shed 1 base and J 1 base; nucleotides not matched to a gene: 3. This CDR3 is 15 amino acids long. CDR1 MNHEY and CDR2 SVGAGI come from the germline V gene. Input material: peripheral blood. The sequence was obtained from a woman older than 75 with acute or convalescent COVID-19. This chain links TRBV6-5 with TRBJ2-5; 7 nucleotides line up with TRBD1. The CDR3 DNA follows: TGTGCCAGCAGTTACTTCGGGACAGCCCAAGAGACCCAGTACTTC. It specifies CASSYFGTAQETQYF.